The rows below give T cell receptor beta chains drawn from one sample of a study of cytomegalovirus exposure and HLA in healthy donors. Sequenced by immunoSEQ multiplex PCR; TCRdb stores in-frame clones only, minus some. The sample records 90,000 or so clones, over 70% being singletons. The sequenced material came from PBMCs. These receptors were taken from a woman between 50 and 59 years old in good health and CMV-seropositive. CDR3s include the opening cysteine and the closing phenylalanine or tryptophan.

v_gene	j_gene	CDR3aa
TRBV7-2	TRBJ2-4	CASSSGLAGSHLAKNIQYF
TRBV27	TRBJ2-2	CASRQGANPLTGELFF
TRBV4-2	TRBJ2-1	CASSQTGTSGSIRRSYNEQFF
TRBV19	TRBJ2-5	CASSIRDSQETQYF
TRBV18	TRBJ1-1	CASSPPGQGGTEAFF
TRBV28	TRBJ1-1	CASIPYMNTEAFF
TRBV5-1	TRBJ2-1	CASSAGLAGNNEQFF
TRBV5-4	TRBJ1-4	CASSFRKQGSNEKLFF
TRBV6-6	TRBJ1-1	CASTFVGQGNPEAFF
TRBV29-1	TRBJ1-2	CSVGGDYGYTF
TRBV9	TRBJ2-1	CASSAGGSGGRQEQFF
TRBV2	TRBJ1-5	CASSEEVQQPQHF
TRBV18	TRBJ2-3	CASSERAMEDTQYF
TRBV29-1	TRBJ1-1	CSASKGVREAFF
TRBV14	TRBJ2-1	CASSQDWHEQFF
TRBV7-9	TRBJ1-1	CSSSYSLGQFF
TRBV7-9	TRBJ1-1	CASSLFAGDTEAFF
TRBV5-6	TRBJ1-5	CASSEGGEQPQHF
TRBV19	TRBJ2-5	CATQKTIQETQYF
TRBV9	TRBJ2-1	CASSVVESSYNEQFF
TRBV6-5	TRBJ2-1	CASSYPPSGGAAEQFF
TRBV4-1	TRBJ2-7	CASSQDGMDEQYF
TRBV27	TRBJ1-5	CASSLSLTGGAAQHF
TRBV19	TRBJ1-4	CASRWAEKLFF
TRBV14	TRBJ1-1	CASSQFSRVVTEAFF
TRBV13	TRBJ1-3	CASSLRTGAGNTIYF
TRBV7-9	TRBJ2-7	CASSVPGQGTEQYF
TRBV11-3	TRBJ2-5	CASSLDGGSGRRVGQETQYF
TRBV7-9	TRBJ2-3	CASSLGAAGADTQYF
TRBV7-9	TRBJ1-1	CASSFSATGVFGTEAFF
TRBV15	TRBJ2-1	CATSRVLISGGSSYNEQFF
TRBV5-1	TRBJ2-5	CASSLRTGEETQYF
TRBV7-6	TRBJ1-2	CASSLAQGSNYGYTF
TRBV6-1	TRBJ1-2	CASSPDISPNYGYTF
TRBV9	TRBJ1-6	CASSVGHNNSPLHF
TRBV18	TRBJ2-1	CASSPVSPAAEQFF
TRBV9	TRBJ2-1	CASSFGTNEQFF
TRBV12-5	TRBJ1-3	CASGAGNTIYF
TRBV30	TRBJ1-4	CAWKDGGNEKLFF
TRBV4-2	TRBJ2-5	CASSQSSGGAGQETQYF
TRBV6-5	TRBJ2-3	CASGRLGGTDTQYF
TRBV19	TRBJ1-5	CASNGGDVNQPQHF